Reported below is one TCR beta chain. Original processing methods: Using reference gene primer amplification, nucleated cell counts were estimated. Measured with immunoSEQ multiplex PCR; TCRdb has only the in-frame clones, and not every one. V and J calls and clone size follow that table, whereas D and trimming were derived from the DNA. The table has about 280,000 clones, roughly 80% seen once. Trimming left V 0 bases short and J 7 bases short, with 12 bases between. The length of the CDR3 is 15 residues. Germline V gene data show CDR1 as MGHRA and CDR2 as YSYEKL. This sample is drawn from a study of blood T cell repertoires in COVID-19. Overall study: Acute and convalescent COVID-19 specimens originated in the United States, Italy and Spain.

Sequenced input: peripheral blood. The clonotype was recovered from a woman aged 45-59 years who had recovered from COVID-19. The chain carries TRBV4-1 and TRBJ1-4; D might be TRBD1 (5 bases). The CDR3 spells CASSQEGGRGEKLFF. The CDR3 nucleotides are TGCGCCAGCAGCCAAGAGGGGGGTCGAGGTGAAAAACTGTTTTTT.